This T cell receptor beta chain stems from a study of cytomegalovirus exposure and HLA in healthy donors. Findings of the study overall: The authors listed 164 TCR beta chains as cytomegalovirus-associated. Later analysis identified about 18,000 TCR beta sequences associated with HLA alleles, using a false discovery rate threshold of 0.05. In a later analysis, a missense DCLRE1C variant was linked to TCR beta V- and J-gene trimming. TCR beta sequences reportedly predicted most subjects' HLA-A and HLA-B alleles accurately.

PCR involved 60 Vbeta and 13 Jbeta primers. TCRdb's copy holds only in-frame clones and misses some; the assay was immunoSEQ multiplex PCR. Here the sample spans approximately 150,000 clones, about 77% being singletons. This CDR3 spans 12 amino acids. V was pared by 5 bases and J by 8 bases, with 12 bases between. The germline V gene has CDR1 LNHDA and CDR2 SQIVND (reference sequence). As concerns this clone: Its antigen is undetermined.

Sequencing was done on a sample of PBMCs. The receptor was isolated from a male donor in good health and CMV-seropositive. V and J are TRBV19 and TRBJ1-2; D perhaps matches TRBD1 (5 bases). CDR3 sequence reads: CASSGGVRGYTF. CDR3 sequence (DNA): TGTGCCAGTAGTGGGGGGGTTCGGGGCTACACCTTC.